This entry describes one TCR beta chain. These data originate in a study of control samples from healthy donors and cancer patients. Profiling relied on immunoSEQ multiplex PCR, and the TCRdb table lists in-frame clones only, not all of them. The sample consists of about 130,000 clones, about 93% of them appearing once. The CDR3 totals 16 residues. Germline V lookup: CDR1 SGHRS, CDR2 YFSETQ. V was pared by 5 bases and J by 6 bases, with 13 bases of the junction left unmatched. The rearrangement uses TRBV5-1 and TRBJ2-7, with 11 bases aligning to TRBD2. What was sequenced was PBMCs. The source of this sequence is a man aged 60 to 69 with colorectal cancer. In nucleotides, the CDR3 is TGCGCCAGCAGTTCGGGATTTAGCGGGGGGGCCCCCGAGCAGTACTTC. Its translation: CASSSGFSGGAPEQYF.